These 17 T cell receptor beta chains came from one sample sequenced in a study of blood T cell repertoires in COVID-19 (TCRdb year 2020). The library was prepared using the immunoSEQ multiplex PCR assay. In TCRdb, the immuneACCESS table is reduced to in-frame sequences with V and J assigned. These tables do not hold every clone; where another copy was compared, an unresolved V gene accounts for under half, and the others remain unexplained. For this sample the table gives around 250,000 clones, of which approximately 86% were detected only once. Of the sample, about 1.6% is held by the ten largest clones. The sample taken for sequencing was PBMCs or T cells enriched from blood (not recorded which). Receptor source: a woman aged 45-65 years who had recovered from COVID-19.

The chain uses TRBV5-1 and TRBJ1-6; D gene unclear. The CDR3 is 15 amino acids. Germline loops: CDR1 SGHRS, CDR2 YFSETQ. With 2 bases removed from V and 8 bases from J, the gap between germline ends came to 14 bases. The CDR3 reads CASSLGGSRDSPLHF. CDR3 nucleotides: TGCGCCAGCAGCTTAGGAGGGAGTCGGGATTCACCCCTCCACTTT.

This rearrangement joins TRBV18 to TRBJ2-1, with D perhaps matching TRBD2 (5 bases). V shed 3 bases and J shed 4 bases, with 22 bases lying between them. The CDR3 is made up of 18 amino acids. Germline loops: CDR1 KGHSH, CDR2 LQKENI. The chain's CDR3 is CASSPGSGRGRTYNEQFF. The CDR3 nucleotides are TGTGCCAGCTCACCGGGAAGCGGTCGGGGAAGAACGTACAATGAGCAGTTCTTC.

This rearrangement joins TRBV30 to TRBJ1-1; the match to TRBD1 covers 7 bases. With 3 bases clipped from V and 1 base from J, the junction kept 11 bases outside the gene matches. Germline-derived CDR1 and CDR2 are GTSNPN and SVGIG (reference sequence). The CDR3 is made up of 16 amino acids. This CDR3 is CAWSVPRPGGNTEAFF. In DNA, the CDR3 is TGTGCCTGGAGCGTCCCAAGGCCAGGGGGGAACACTGAAGCTTTCTTT.

This chain connects TRBV10-3 to TRBJ2-7; D is ambiguous. The germline V and J ends were trimmed by 6 bases and 3 bases, with 9 bases remaining between them. CDR1 and CDR2 from the germline V gene are ENHRY and SYGVKD. CDR3 length: 12 residues. The CDR3, as DNA: TGTGCCATCAGATATTCCGGCTACGAGCAGTACTTC. This gives the protein CAIRYSGYEQYF.

The CDR3 nucleotides read TGTGCCAGCAGCGTAGTTACCCCCGCCCCGCTCATAGAGGGCTACACCTTC. Translation gives CASSVVTPAPLIEGYTF. The chain recombines TRBV9 with TRBJ1-2, with D uncertain. The CDR3 is 17 amino acids. The germline V gene has CDR1 SGDLS and CDR2 YYNGEE. V shed 0 bases and J shed 8 bases, with 23 bases lying between them.

The chain links TRBV28 to TRBJ2-2; TRBD2 agrees at 7 bases. The germline V gene has CDR1 MDHEN and CDR2 SYDVKM. This CDR3 is 13 amino acids long. The V segment lost 2 bases and the J segment 6 bases; nucleotides outside the gene matches: 0. CDR3 sequence: CASSLGGAGELFF. The CDR3 nucleotides are TGTGCCAGCAGTTTAGGGGGGGCCGGGGAGCTGTTTTTT.

In DNA, the CDR3 is TGTGCCAGCAGCGTAAGTCATCGGGAACAAGAGACCCAGTACTTC. Its protein product is CASSVSHREQETQYF. This sequence joins TRBV9 and TRBJ2-5; TRBD2 might be the D (5 bases). The V end lost 1 base, the J end lost 2 bases, and 12 bases lay between the germline ends. This CDR3 is 15 amino acids long. Germline V CDR1 and CDR2: SGDLS, YYNGEE.

J is TRBJ2-5 and V is TRBV27; 10 bases fit TRBD2. V shed 4 bases, J shed 5 bases, and the junction held 16 bases outside the gene matches. Germline V lookup: CDR1 MNHEY, CDR2 SMNVEV (reference sequence). There are 18 residues in the CDR3. CDR3 loop: CASSSSWIAGGVGETQYF. CDR3 sequence (DNA): TGTGCCAGCAGTTCGTCTTGGATAGCGGGAGGCGTAGGGGAGACCCAGTACTTC.

The chain is built from TRBV7-8 and TRBJ1-5; a possible D gene is TRBD1 (6 bases). Germline CDR1 is SGHVS and CDR2 is FQNEAQ. This CDR3 is built from 15 residues. V was cut by 5 bases and J by 0 bases, with 11 bases left in between. The DNA of the CDR3 is TGTGCCAGCAGCCCCCGGGACACTAGCAATCAGCCCCAGCATTTT. Translated, it gives CASSPRDTSNQPQHF.

The rearrangement links TRBV18 to TRBJ2-3; 14 bases are shared with TRBD2. The J segment lost 3 bases and the V segment lost 3 bases, leaving 8 bases of the junction unmatched. The CDR3 is made up of 18 amino acids. CDR1 KGHSH and CDR2 LQKENI come from the germline V gene. DNA of the CDR3: TGTGCCAGCTCACCCGGGACTAGCGGGAGAGTGATGACAGATACGCAGTATTTT. It specifies CASSPGTSGRVMTDTQYF.

This chain joins TRBV27 and TRBJ2-7; 10 nucleotides agree with TRBD1. The germline V gene has CDR1 MNHEY and CDR2 SMNVEV (reference sequence). The CDR3 runs to 15 residues. V lost 6 bases, J lost 2 bases, and 7 bases stayed unmatched. The DNA for the CDR3 is TGTGCCAGCAGCAAATACGGGACAGGGGCCTACGAGCAGTACTTC. Residues: CASSKYGTGAYEQYF.

The rearrangement links TRBV7-9 to TRBJ1-1; 10 bases line up with TRBD1. This CDR3 is built from 16 residues. The germline V gene has CDR1 SEHNR and CDR2 FQNEAQ (reference sequence). Losses at the gene ends were 5 bases for V and 7 bases for J; bases not matched to a gene: 13. CDR3 bases: TGTGCCAGCAGCCGTTTACGGGACAGGGGCTTTGGTGAAGCTTTCTTT. Protein: CASSRLRDRGFGEAFF.

The chain recombines TRBV28 with TRBJ2-5; possible D gene TRBD2, 6 bases. V was trimmed by 4 bases and J by 4 bases, leaving 16 bases between them. Germline lookup yields CDR1 MDHEN and CDR2 SYDVKM. The CDR3 length is 15 residues. CDR3 in amino acids: CASSSTIGRLETQYF. CDR3 bases: TGTGCCAGCAGTTCAACCATTGGGAGGTTAGAGACCCAGTACTTC.

This rearrangement joins TRBV27 to TRBJ2-7, with 9 nucleotides matching TRBD1. V was clipped by 5 bases and J by 3 bases; unmatched bases: 8. CDR1 is MNHEY and CDR2 is SMNVEV in the germline V gene (reference sequence). The CDR3 loop spans 15 amino acids. The CDR3 region is CASSQTGGSLYEQYF. CDR3 coding DNA: TGTGCCAGCAGTCAAACAGGGGGCTCTCTCTACGAGCAGTACTTC.

The chain employs TRBV14 and TRBJ1-4, with D uncertain. Germline values: CDR1 SGHDN, CDR2 FVKESK. This CDR3 spans 13 amino acids. Trimming stripped 4 bases from V and 5 bases from J, with 8 bases between. This CDR3 is CASSRGSNEKLFF. CDR3 DNA sequence: TGTGCCAGCAGCCGAGGATCGAATGAAAAACTGTTTTTT.

Only a few counts were recorded for this clone. This chain joins TRBV7-9 and TRBJ2-7; 7 bases match TRBD2. The trim removed 3 bases at V and 1 base at J, leaving 6 bases unmatched. CDR3 length equals 15 residues. Looked up from germline, CDR1 is SEHNR and CDR2 is FQNEAQ (reference sequence). In DNA, the CDR3 is TGTGCCAGCAGCTTCCCAGCCGGGGGGTCCTACGAGCAGTACTTC. Translating it yields CASSFPAGGSYEQYF.

The chain has TRBV5-4 and TRBJ1-5, with 7 bases aligning to TRBD1. V lost 4 bases, J lost 6 bases, and 7 bases stayed unmatched. Germline V gives CDR1 SGHNT, CDR2 YYREEE (reference sequence). This CDR3 spans 14 amino acids. The CDR3 protein is CASSRDSPSQPQHF. CDR3 sequence (DNA): TGTGCCAGCAGCCGGGACAGCCCCAGTCAGCCCCAGCATTTT.